This T cell receptor beta chain was identified during a study of Graves' ophthalmopathy and Graves' hyperthyroidism. This clonotype was counted at least ten times. What it recognizes is unknown. Enrollment excluded any patients with other autoimmune diseases, uncontrolled infections, pregnancy or lactation. Symptoms, serum thyroxine and TRAb, thyroid ultrasound, and orbital computed tomography formed the diagnostic basis. PBMCs came from less than 13 ml of fresh peripheral blood. This CDR3 comprises 14 residues. Trimming took off 0 bases at V and 6 bases at J, with 15 bases between the two ends. Germline V gene data show CDR1 as DFQATT and CDR2 as SNEGSKA (reference sequence). Study results and limitations: Most expanded clonotypes from thyroid (those above 0.001 frequency) were also found in blood.

Amplifying from RNA transcripts, the study obtained TCR beta CDR3 regions. First-round RT-PCR with HTBI primers preceded a second-round multiplex PCR. TCRdb independently ran MiXCR on the multiplex PCR reads; one entry per CDR3 protein. This table has roughly 420,000 distinct CDR3 sequences, roughly 21% appearing once. The chain carries TRBV20-1 and TRBJ2-7; D is unclear. This sequence was found in a woman aged 18-29 years with stable Graves' hyperthyroidism. Sequencing was carried out using peripheral blood. The CDR3 sequence is CSAREGSTPGEQYF. The CDR3 nucleotides are TGCAGTGCTAGAGAGGGATCTACCCCAGGCGAGCAGTACTTC.